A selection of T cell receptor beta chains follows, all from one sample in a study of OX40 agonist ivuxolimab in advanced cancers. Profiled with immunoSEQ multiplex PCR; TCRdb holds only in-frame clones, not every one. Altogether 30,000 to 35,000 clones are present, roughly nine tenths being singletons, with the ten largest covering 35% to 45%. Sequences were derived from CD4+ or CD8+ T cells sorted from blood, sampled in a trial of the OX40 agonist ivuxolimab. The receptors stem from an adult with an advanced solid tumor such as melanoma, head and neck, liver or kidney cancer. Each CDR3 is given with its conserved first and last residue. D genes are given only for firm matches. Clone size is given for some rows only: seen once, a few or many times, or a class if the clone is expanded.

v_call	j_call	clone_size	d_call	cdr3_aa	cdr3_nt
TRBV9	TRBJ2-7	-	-	CASSAETGRSYEQYF	TGTGCCAGCAGCGCCGAGACAGGGAGGTCCTACGAGCAGTACTTC
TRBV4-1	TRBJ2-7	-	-	CASSLLALSYEQYF	TGCGCCAGCAGCCTACTAGCCCTTTCCTACGAGCAGTACTTC
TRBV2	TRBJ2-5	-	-	CASGEASGGTQYF	TGTGCCAGCGGCGAGGCCTCCGGGGGGACCCAGTACTTC
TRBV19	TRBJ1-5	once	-	CASTHSARGQPQHF	TGTGCCAGTACCCACAGCGCTCGTGGTCAGCCCCAGCATTTT
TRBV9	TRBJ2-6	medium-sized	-	CASSEGANVLTF	TGTGCCAGCAGCGAGGGGGCCAACGTCCTGACTTTC
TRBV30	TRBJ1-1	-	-	CAWSVGQNTEAFF	TGTGCCTGGAGTGTCGGACAGAACACTGAAGCTTTCTTT
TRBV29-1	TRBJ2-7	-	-	CSVRAGTARSYEQYF	TGCAGCGTTCGAGCGGGGACAGCGAGGAGCTACGAGCAGTACTTC
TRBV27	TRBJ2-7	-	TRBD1	CASRKTTGGPMAEQYF	TGTGCCAGCAGAAAGACCACAGGGGGCCCCATGGCCGAGCAGTACTTC
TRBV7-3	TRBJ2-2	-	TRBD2	CASSLRGGGLAGVGELFF	TGTGCCAGCAGCTTAAGAGGGGGAGGACTAGCGGGAGTCGGGGAGCTGTTTTTT
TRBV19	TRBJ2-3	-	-	CASSQATGLPDTQYF	TGTGCCAGTAGTCAGGCCACAGGGTTGCCAGATACGCAGTATTTT
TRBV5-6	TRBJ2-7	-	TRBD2	CASSLGLAGGNEQYF	TGTGCCAGCAGCTTGGGACTAGCGGGGGGCAACGAGCAGTACTTC
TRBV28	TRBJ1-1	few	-	CASSLMGGTEAFF	TGTGCCAGCAGTTTGATGGGAGGCACTGAAGCTTTCTTT
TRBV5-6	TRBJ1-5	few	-	CASSLGTGQPQHF	TGTGCCAGCAGCTTGGGGACGGGTCAGCCCCAGCATTTT
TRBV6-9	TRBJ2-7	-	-	CASSYFPQGRDYEQYF	TGTGCCAGCAGTTATTTCCCGCAGGGCCGGGACTACGAGCAGTACTTC
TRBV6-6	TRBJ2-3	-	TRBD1	CASSYTGGRPDTQYF	TGTGCCAGCAGTTACACAGGGGGGCGACCAGATACGCAGTATTTT
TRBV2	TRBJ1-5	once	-	CASTRGQGEGNQPQHF	TGTGCCAGCACCCGAGGGCAGGGCGAAGGCAATCAGCCCCAGCATTTT
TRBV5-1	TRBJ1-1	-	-	CASSTTGMAVEAFF	TGCGCCAGCAGTACGACAGGTATGGCGGTTGAAGCTTTCTTT
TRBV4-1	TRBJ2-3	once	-	CASSQVPGTDTQYF	TGCGCCAGCAGCCAGGTACCAGGGACAGATACGCAGTATTTT
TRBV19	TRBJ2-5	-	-	CASSIRGGGDPEETQYF	TGTGCCAGTAGTATACGGGGCGGCGGAGACCCCGAGGAGACCCAGTACTTC
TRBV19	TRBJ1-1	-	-	CASSIGGVRTEAFF	TGTGCCAGTAGTATAGGCGGGGTTCGCACTGAAGCTTTCTTT
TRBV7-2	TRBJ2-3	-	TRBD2	CASSSLAGGLTDTQYF	TGTGCCAGCAGCTCATTAGCGGGGGGGCTCACAGATACGCAGTATTTT
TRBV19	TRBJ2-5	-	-	CASSIAGLQETQYF	TGTGCCAGTAGTATAGCGGGGCTGCAAGAGACCCAGTACTTC
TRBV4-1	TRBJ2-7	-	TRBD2	CASSQNPGTSQYEQYF	TGCGCCAGCAGCCAAAACCCGGGGACTAGTCAGTACGAGCAGTACTTC
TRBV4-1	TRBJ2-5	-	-	CASSQKRGTGISVTQYF	TGCGCCAGCAGCCAAAAAAGGGGGACTGGGATCTCTGTAACCCAGTACTTC
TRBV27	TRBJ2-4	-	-	CASTQRGLLAKNIQYF	TGTGCCAGCACTCAAAGGGGGTTACTAGCCAAAAACATTCAGTACTTC
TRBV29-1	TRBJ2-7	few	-	CSVKDGYSYEQYF	TGCAGCGTGAAAGACGGGTACTCCTACGAGCAGTACTTC
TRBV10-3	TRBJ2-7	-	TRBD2	CAISESTGGAFYEQYF	TGTGCCATCAGTGAGTCGACGGGAGGGGCTTTTTACGAGCAGTACTTC